This is a list of T cell receptor delta chains from one sample in a study of gamma-delta T cells after stem cell transplantation. TCRdb re-analyzed the RT-PCR reads via CATT. The sample consists of 11,000 or so delta-chain clones, about 1.2% of them appearing once. Sequencing used gamma-delta T cells. These receptor sequences come from a human donor. It is not recorded whose cells these are; they may come from a transplant donor. Both conserved end residues are part of each CDR3. Each record gives: J gene, D gene, V gene, clone size, CDR3 DNA, CDR3 protein. The D gene is left open where the match is weak. Some rows mark clone size as missing; the rest say once, few, many or name a class of expanded clone.

TRDJ1	TRDD3	TRDV2	medium-sized	TGTGCCTGTGACATCATTGGGTCCGGAGGACTGGGGGATAATGTCCCGTACACCGATAAACTCATCTTT	CACDIIGSGGLGDNVPYTDKLIF
TRDJ1	TRDD3	TRDV2	.	TGTGCCTGCGACAACGTGAGGACTGGGGGCGAGCCCCCGATCCAAACGGACACCGATAAACTCATCTTT	CACDNVRTGGEPPIQTDTDKLIF
TRDJ1	TRDD3	TRDV2	.	TGTGCCTGTGACTCCTTACTGGGGAGGACCGATAAACTCATCTTT	CACDSLLGRTDKLIF
TRDJ1	.	TRDV2	few	TGTGCCTGTGACACATGGGGGGCCAGCACCGATAAACTCATCTTT	CACDTWGASTDKLIF
TRDJ3	TRDD3	TRDV2	medium-sized	TGTGCCTGTGACACAATCCGAACTGGGGGATACGCCTGGGACACCCGACAGATGTTTTTC	CACDTIRTGGYAWDTRQMFF
TRDJ2	TRDD3	TRDV2	few	TGTGCCTGTGACATTCTGGGGGATACGGAGAGGGCAGCACAGCTCTTCTTT	CACDILGDTERAAQLFF
TRDJ1	TRDD3	TRDV2	many	TGTGCCTGTGACACCCTGGGTACTGGGGGATACGGTCTTAACACCGATAAACTCATCTTT	CACDTLGTGGYGLNTDKLIF
TRDJ1	.	TRDV2	large	TGTGCCTGTGACCCTCTGGGCGGGTACACCGATAAACTCATCTTT	CACDPLGGYTDKLIF
TRDJ1	TRDD3	TRDV2	few	TGTGCCTGTGACCTCCTTACGAAACTGGGGGAATACACCGGTAAACTCATCTTT	CACDLLTKLGEYTGKLIF
TRDJ1	.	TRDV2	many	TGTGCCTGTGACACGATGGGGATCCTCACCGATAAACTCATCTTT	CACDTMGILTDKLIF
TRDJ3	TRDD3	TRDV2	.	TGTGCCTGTGACACTATACTGGGGGATACCTCCTGGGACACCCGACAGATGTTTTTC	CACDTILGDTSWDTRQMFF
TRDJ3	TRDD3	TRDV2	few	TGTGCCTGTGACACCATCCTGGGGGATACCCGGAGCTCCTGGGACACCCGACAGATGTTTTTC	CACDTILGDTRSSWDTRQMFF
TRDJ1	TRDD3	TRDV2	many	TGTGCCTGTGACACGCTGGGGGATAGTGAGGAACTCATCTTT	CACDTLGDSEELIF
TRDJ1	TRDD3	TRDV2	many	TGTGCCTGTGACACCGTTACTGGGGGATACTCGGGATATAGGACCGATAAACTCATCTTT	CACDTVTGGYSGYRTDKLIF
TRDJ3	TRDD3	TRDV2	many	TGTGCCTGTGACACCGTACTGGGGGATACCCCGTCCTGGGACACCCGACAGATGTTTTTC	CACDTVLGDTPSWDTRQMFF
TRDJ1	TRDD3	TRDV2	medium-sized	TGTGCCTGTGACACACTCTTCCTGGGGGATACGCGCTTAGGTACCGATAAACTCATCTTT	CACDTLFLGDTRLGTDKLIF
TRDJ1	.	TRDV2	.	TGTGCCTGTGACACCTTAGTCCTACGTTCCCGGGGTGACGATAAACTCATCTTT	CACDTLVLRSRGDDKLIF
TRDJ1	.	TRDV2	.	TGTGCCTGTGACATCCTTGGGGATTACACCGATAAACTCATCTTT	CACDILGDYTDKLIF
TRDJ1	TRDD3	TRDV2	many	TGTGCCTGTGACACGCCCTTCCTGGGGGATCCATCCGACGATAAACTCATCTTT	CACDTPFLGDPSDDKLIF
TRDJ3	TRDD3	TRDV2	few	TGTGCCTGTGATCCAACCTTACTGGGGGATACCTGGGACACCCGACAGATGTTTTTC	CACDPTLLGDTWDTRQMFF
TRDJ1	TRDD3	TRDV2	large	TGTGCCTGTGACACGGTTGGACTGGGGGCTTATAACACCGATAAACTCATCTTT	CACDTVGLGAYNTDKLIF
TRDJ1	TRDD3	TRDV2	few	TGTGCCTGTGACCCTCTAGTACTGGGGGATACGCGCACCGATAAACTCATCTTT	CACDPLVLGDTRTDKLIF
TRDJ1	TRDD3	TRDV2	.	TGTGCCTGTGACGAACTGGGGGAAAACACCGATTACACCGATAAACTCATCTTT	CACDELGENTDYTDKLIF
TRDJ1	TRDD3	TRDV2	medium-sized	TGTGCCTGTGACACCGTCGATACTGGGGGAGCTAAACTTCTGTACACCGATAAACTCATCTTT	CACDTVDTGGAKLLYTDKLIF
TRDJ1	TRDD3	TRDV2	.	TGTGCCTGTGACCCCCTTACTGGGGGAAAGTACACCGATAAACTCATCTTT	CACDPLTGGKYTDKLIF
TRDJ1	.	TRDV2	many	TGTGCCTGTGACACCGTGACCGGGGGCCCATCTGTTTACACCGATAAACTCATCTTT	CACDTVTGGPSVYTDKLIF
TRDJ1	TRDD3	TRDV2	medium-sized	TGTGCCTGTGACCCCGTCGGGGGGATAACCGATAAACTCATCTTT	CACDPVGGITDKLIF
TRDJ1	TRDD3	TRDV2	.	TGTGCCTGTGACACGATTAGTTCAACGGATGTACTGGGGGACTTGTCAAACACCGATAAACTCATCTTT	CACDTISSTDVLGDLSNTDKLIF
TRDJ1	TRDD3	TRDV2	few	TGTGCCTGTGACACCGTTGGTCTGGGGGACCCGTACACCGATAAACTCATCTTT	CACDTVGLGDPYTDKLIF
TRDJ1	TRDD3	TRDV2	medium-sized	TGTGCCTGTGACGTACTGGGGGATCGAGACACCGATAAACTCATCTTT	CACDVLGDRDTDKLIF
TRDJ1	.	TRDV2	medium-sized	TGTGCCTGTGACACGGTCGGGGGGACCCAAATCACCGATAAACTCATCTTT	CACDTVGGTQITDKLIF
TRDJ1	TRDD3	TRDV2	few	TGTGCCTGTGACACCGTGGCTCTGGGGGATACTGACGGCACCGATAAACTCATCTTT	CACDTVALGDTDGTDKLIF
TRDJ3	TRDD3	TRDV2	.	TGTGCCTGTGGCAAACCGGGACTGGGGGTAAGCTCCTGGGACACCCGACAGATGTTTTTC	CACGKPGLGVSSWDTRQMFF
TRDJ3	TRDD3	TRDV2	many	TGTGCCTGTGACAAAGTACTGGGGGATCCTATCTCCTGGGACACCCGACAGATGTTTTTC	CACDKVLGDPISWDTRQMFF
TRDJ1	TRDD3	TRDV2	.	TGTGCCTGTGACACCGTCCCAACTGGGGGATCGCAACACACCGATAAACTCATCTTT	CACDTVPTGGSQHTDKLIF
TRDJ1	.	TRDV2	many	TGTGCCTGTGACACCCTTTTACATATGGGCACCGATAAACTCATCTTT	CACDTLLHMGTDKLIF
TRDJ1	TRDD3	TRDV2	medium-sized	TGTGCCTGTGACCCTTTACTGGGGGATACGCAGAATAAACTCATCTTT	CACDPLLGDTQNKLIF
TRDJ1	TRDD3	TRDV2	medium-sized	TGTGCCTGTGACACCCTTGGGGGAACCGATAAACTCATCTTT	CACDTLGGTDKLIF
TRDJ1	.	TRDV2	medium-sized	TGTGCCTGTGACACCGTAGGCAATACAGCCTACACCGATAAACTCATCTTT	CACDTVGNTAYTDKLIF
TRDJ1	TRDD3	TRDV2	few	TGTGCCTGTGATGACCTGGGGGATACGCTGACGTACACCGATAAACTCATCTTT	CACDDLGDTLTYTDKLIF
TRDJ1	.	TRDV2	medium-sized	TGTGCCTGTGACAAAATCCACACCGATAAACTCATCTTT	CACDKIHTDKLIF
TRDJ1	TRDD3	TRDV2	many	TGTGCCTGTGACACCGTGGGGGATACGAGGACCGATAAACTCATCTTT	CACDTVGDTRTDKLIF
TRDJ1	TRDD3	TRDV2	few	TGTGCCTGTGACACTCTACTGGGGGATAATGGAGGGGCCGATAAACTCATCTTT	CACDTLLGDNGGADKLIF
TRDJ1	TRDD3	TRDV2	few	TGTGCCTGTGACCCTTTACTGGGGGCCAGCACCGATAAACTCATCTTT	CACDPLLGASTDKLIF
TRDJ3	TRDD3	TRDV2	.	TGTGCCTGTGATCTTCTACTGGCTGGGGGATACGATGGCTCCTGGGACACCCGACAGATGTTTTTC	CACDLLLAGGYDGSWDTRQMFF
TRDJ1	TRDD3	TRDV2	many	TGTGCCTGTGACCCCCTGGGGGCCGAGTACACCGATAAACTCATCTTT	CACDPLGAEYTDKLIF
TRDJ1	TRDD3	TRDV2	.	TGTGCCTGTGACACCGTTGGGGGACGAATCGATAAACTCATCTTT	CACDTVGGRIDKLIF
TRDJ1	TRDD2	TRDV2	many	TGTGCCTGTGACTCCCCCTTCCTACGGTTAGTTACACCCGATAAACTCATCTTT	CACDSPFLRLVTPDKLIF
TRDJ1	TRDD3	TRDV2	many	TGTGCCTGTGACACCGTGGCTAGATTGGGGGATAAGAGACTCATCTTT	CACDTVARLGDKRLIF
TRDJ1	.	TRDV2	.	TGTGCCTGTGATACCGTCGGACCGGGGGCCCTTAAACTCATCTTT	CACDTVGPGALKLIF
TRDJ1	.	TRDV2	many	TGTGCCTGTGACTCCATCAACGGGTTGCTACGCGAGTCGACCGATAAACTCATCTTT	CACDSINGLLRESTDKLIF
TRDJ3	.	TRDV2	.	TGTGCCTGTGACACCGTTCCTAGGGAGGGATCAAGCTCCTGGGACGCCCGACAGATGTTTTTC	CACDTVPREGSSSWDARQMFF
TRDJ1	.	TRDV2	many	TGTGCCTGTGACGACCTGGGTCCCCGGAATGCCGATAAACTCATCTTT	CACDDLGPRNADKLIF